The sequence of this T cell receptor (beta chain) was determined in a study of shared clonotypes between healthy human individuals. Genomic DNA (from each subset) was split evenly across several immunoSEQ plates. Generated by immunoSEQ multiplex PCR, the TCRdb table keeps only in-frame clones and is missing some. The table lists some 1 million clones, around 76% of them singletons. The CDR3 consists of 13 residues. Germline CDR1 and CDR2: SGHRS and YFSETQ. Trimming removed 0 bases at V and 9 bases at J, with 7 bases between. All participating donors were Caucasian adults from Nashville, Tennessee. The receptor was derived from a man in his late teens or twenties in good health. Material: memory CD4+ T cells sorted from blood. Described subset: CD45RA-negative fraction. J is TRBJ1-6 and V is TRBV5-1, with D unresolved. This CDR3 is CASSLAQSSPLHF. The CDR3 coding sequence is TGCGCCAGCAGCTTGGCACAGAGTTCACCCCTCCACTTT.